This T cell receptor beta chain originates from a study of memory B cells and T cells in multiple sclerosis. Overall study findings and caveats: Clone-set sizes differed between compartments, so shared clonotype counts needed normalization.

Germline CDR1 MGHDK, CDR2 SYGVNS. The CDR3 totals 15 residues. J was trimmed by 5 bases and V by 1 base; bases with no gene match: 6. After stimulus-free culture, autoproliferating CFSE-dim and non-proliferating CFSE-high T cells were sequenced separately. Cultures began with approximately 52 million CFSE-labeled PBMCs, unstimulated for about 7 days, with replicate wells pooled. Without exogenous stimuli, approximately 0.48 uM CFSE-labeled PBMCs were cultured serum-free. The table lists this clone with a few counts. Its cognate antigen is unknown. Repertoires were generated with immunoSEQ multiplex PCR, while TCRdb's copy carries only in-frame clones and drops some. In the table there are around 30,000 clones, roughly 83% of which are singletons.

The source is a human donor with multiple sclerosis. The genes are TRBV25-1 and TRBJ2-7, with 9 bases that match TRBD1. The sequenced sample was PBMCs from blood kept in culture. The CDR3, as DNA: TGTGCCAGCAGTGAATTGAGAGGACAGGGGAACGAGCAGTACTTC. As protein: CASSELRGQGNEQYF.